What follows are 4 T cell receptor beta chains derived from one specimen sequenced in a study of blood T cell repertoires in COVID-19. The data were produced by immunoSEQ multiplex PCR, yet TCRdb's version contains in-frame clones alone and is incomplete. The sample has approximately 210,000 clones, about nine tenths seen once. Sequencing was carried out using peripheral blood. The source of these receptors is a man aged 50 to 60 with COVID-19, enrolled during active disease.

J is TRBJ2-3 and V is TRBV5-6; D remains unclear. The length of the CDR3 is 16 residues. CDR1 is SGHDT, CDR2 YYEEEE, per germline. V lost 1 base and J 0 bases, leaving 12 bases between the germline ends. CDR3 in amino acids: CASSLTLEMSTDTQYF. CDR3 DNA sequence: TGTGCCAGCAGCTTGACCTTGGAGATGAGCACAGATACGCAGTATTTT.

This sequence joins TRBV15 and TRBJ1-5; 8 bases align to TRBD1. Germline V gives CDR1 LNHNV, CDR2 YYDKDF (reference sequence). The CDR3 contains 18 residues. Trimming cost V 0 bases and J 11 bases; bases outside gene matches: 18. CDR3 sequence reads: CATSRDAGGQGMILAQHF. In DNA, the CDR3 is TGTGCCACCAGCAGAGATGCAGGAGGACAGGGTATGATCCTGGCCCAGCATTTT.

The chain links TRBV27 to TRBJ2-5, with a possible D match to TRBD2 (6 bases). Germline V gene sequence: CDR1 MNHEY, CDR2 SMNVEV (reference sequence). Between the trimmed V and J ends, which lost 6 bases and 10 bases, there was a span of 18 bases. The CDR3 has 13 amino acids. DNA for the CDR3: TGTGCCAGCAGAATACACCTGACCGGGAGCCAGTACTTC. Translation: CASRIHLTGSQYF.

This chain connects TRBV7-9 to TRBJ1-2; maybe TRBD1 (5 bases). The germline gives CDR1 SEHNR, CDR2 FQNEAQ (reference sequence). The CDR3 contains 14 residues. V shed 0 bases and J shed 8 bases, with 13 bases lying between them. Here the CDR3 DNA reads TGTGCCAGCAGCTTAGCCAGGGCATCCCAGGGCTACACCTTC. Translation gives CASSLARASQGYTF.